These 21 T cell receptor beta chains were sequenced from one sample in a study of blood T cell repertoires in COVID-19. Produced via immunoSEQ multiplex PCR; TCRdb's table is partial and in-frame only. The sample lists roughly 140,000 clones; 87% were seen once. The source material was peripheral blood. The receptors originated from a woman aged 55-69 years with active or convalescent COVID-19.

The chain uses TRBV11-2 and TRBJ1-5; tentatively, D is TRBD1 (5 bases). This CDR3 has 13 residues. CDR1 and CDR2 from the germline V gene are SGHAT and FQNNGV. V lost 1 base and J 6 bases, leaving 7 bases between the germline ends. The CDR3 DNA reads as TGTGCCAGCAGCTTAGGGGGCGGTCAGCCCCAGCATTTT. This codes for CASSLGGGQPQHF.

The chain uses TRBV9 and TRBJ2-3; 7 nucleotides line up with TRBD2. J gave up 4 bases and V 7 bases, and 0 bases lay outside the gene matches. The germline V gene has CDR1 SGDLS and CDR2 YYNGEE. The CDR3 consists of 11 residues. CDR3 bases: TGTGCCAGCGGGGGGGCAGATACGCAGTATTTT. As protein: CASGGADTQYF.

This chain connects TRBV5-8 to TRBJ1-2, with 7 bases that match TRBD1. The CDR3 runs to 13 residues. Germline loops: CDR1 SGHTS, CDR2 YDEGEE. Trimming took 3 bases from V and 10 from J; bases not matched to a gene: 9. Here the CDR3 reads CASSSGTAGDYTF. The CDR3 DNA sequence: TGTGCCAGCAGCTCGGGGACAGCGGGTGACTACACCTTC.

CDR3 nucleotide sequence: TGTGCCAGCAGCTCCCCTAGCGGGGGGTTCACAGATACGCAGTATTTT. This gives the protein CASSSPSGGFTDTQYF. This chain uses TRBV11-2 with TRBJ2-3, with 11 positions matching TRBD2. Trimming removed 4 bases from V and 2 bases from J; junction bases left unmatched: 5. Germline V CDR1 and CDR2: SGHAT, FQNNGV. The length of the CDR3 is 16 residues.

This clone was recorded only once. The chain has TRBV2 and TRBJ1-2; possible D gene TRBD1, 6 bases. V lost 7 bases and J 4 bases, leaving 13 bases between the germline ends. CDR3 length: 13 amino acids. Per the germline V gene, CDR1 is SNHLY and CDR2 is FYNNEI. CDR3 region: CASNLDRFYGYTF. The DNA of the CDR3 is TGTGCCAGCAACCTCGACAGGTTCTATGGCTACACCTTC.

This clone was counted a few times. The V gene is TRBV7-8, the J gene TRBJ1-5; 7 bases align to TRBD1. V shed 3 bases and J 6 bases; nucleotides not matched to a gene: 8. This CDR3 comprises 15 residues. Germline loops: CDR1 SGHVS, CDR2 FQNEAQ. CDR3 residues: CASSFGTASGQPQHF. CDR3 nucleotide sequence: TGTGCCAGCAGCTTCGGGACAGCCTCAGGTCAGCCCCAGCATTTT.

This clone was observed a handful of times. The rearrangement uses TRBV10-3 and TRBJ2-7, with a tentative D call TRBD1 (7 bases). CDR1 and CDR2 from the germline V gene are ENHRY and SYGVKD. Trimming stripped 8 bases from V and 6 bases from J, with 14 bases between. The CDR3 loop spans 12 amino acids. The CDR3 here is CAIGQGGSEQYF. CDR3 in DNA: TGTGCCATCGGCCAGGGGGGTAGCGAGCAGTACTTC.

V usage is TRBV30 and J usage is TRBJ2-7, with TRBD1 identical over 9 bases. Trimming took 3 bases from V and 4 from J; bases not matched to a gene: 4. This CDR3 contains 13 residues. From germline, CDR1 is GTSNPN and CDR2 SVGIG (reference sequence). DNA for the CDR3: TGTGCCTGGAGCCCGGGACAGGGTTACGAGCAGTACTTC. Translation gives CAWSPGQGYEQYF.

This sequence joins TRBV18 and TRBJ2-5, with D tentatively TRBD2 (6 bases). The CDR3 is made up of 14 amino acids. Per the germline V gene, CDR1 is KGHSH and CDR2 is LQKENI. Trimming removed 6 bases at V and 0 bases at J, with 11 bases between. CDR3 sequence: CASSGRSYQETQYF. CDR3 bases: TGTGCCAGCTCCGGGAGATCTTACCAAGAGACCCAGTACTTC.

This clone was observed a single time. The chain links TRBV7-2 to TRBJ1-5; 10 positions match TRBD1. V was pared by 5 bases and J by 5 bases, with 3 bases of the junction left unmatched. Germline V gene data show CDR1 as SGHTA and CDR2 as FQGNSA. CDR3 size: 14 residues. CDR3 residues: CASSGDRGYQPQHF. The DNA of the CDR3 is TGTGCCAGCAGCGGGGACAGGGGATATCAGCCCCAGCATTTT. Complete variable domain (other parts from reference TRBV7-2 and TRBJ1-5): GAGVSQSPSNKVTEKGKDVELRCDPISGHTALYWYRQSLGQGLEFLIYFQGNSAPDKSGLPSDRFSAERTGGSVSTLTIQRTQQEDSAVYLCASSGDRGYQPQHFGDGTRLSIL.

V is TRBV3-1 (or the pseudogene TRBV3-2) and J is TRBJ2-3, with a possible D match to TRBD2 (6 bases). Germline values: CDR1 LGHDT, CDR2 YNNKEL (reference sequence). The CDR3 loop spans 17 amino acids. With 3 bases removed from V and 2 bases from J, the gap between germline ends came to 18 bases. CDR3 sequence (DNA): TGTGCCAGCAGCCATAGTCCGGGACTCCACCCCACAGATACGCAGTATTTT. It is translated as CASSHSPGLHPTDTQYF.

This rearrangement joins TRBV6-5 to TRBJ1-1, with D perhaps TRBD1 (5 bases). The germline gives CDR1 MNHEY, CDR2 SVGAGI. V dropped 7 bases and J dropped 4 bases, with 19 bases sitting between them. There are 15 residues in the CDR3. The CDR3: CASNPRGGRATEAFF. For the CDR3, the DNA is TGTGCCAGCAATCCCCGCGGGGGTAGGGCCACTGAAGCTTTCTTT.

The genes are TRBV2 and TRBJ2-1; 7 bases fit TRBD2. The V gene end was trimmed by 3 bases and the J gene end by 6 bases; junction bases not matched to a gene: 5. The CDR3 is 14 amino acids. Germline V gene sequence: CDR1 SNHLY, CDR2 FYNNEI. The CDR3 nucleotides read TGTGCCAGCAGTGACGAGCGGGGTTCCAATGAGCAGTTCTTC. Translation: CASSDERGSNEQFF.

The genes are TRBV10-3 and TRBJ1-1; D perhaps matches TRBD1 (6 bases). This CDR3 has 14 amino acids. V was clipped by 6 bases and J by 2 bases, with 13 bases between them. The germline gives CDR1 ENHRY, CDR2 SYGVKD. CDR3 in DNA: TGTGCCATCAGCTCGACAGGCGACAACACTGAAGCTTTCTTT. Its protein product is CAISSTGDNTEAFF.

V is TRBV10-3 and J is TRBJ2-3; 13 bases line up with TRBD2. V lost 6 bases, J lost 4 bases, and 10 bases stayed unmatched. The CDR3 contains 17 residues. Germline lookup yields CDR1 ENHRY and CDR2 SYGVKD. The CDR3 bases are TGTGCCATCAGAGCATCCGGGACTAGCGGGGATGCAGATACGCAGTATTTT. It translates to CAIRASGTSGDADTQYF.

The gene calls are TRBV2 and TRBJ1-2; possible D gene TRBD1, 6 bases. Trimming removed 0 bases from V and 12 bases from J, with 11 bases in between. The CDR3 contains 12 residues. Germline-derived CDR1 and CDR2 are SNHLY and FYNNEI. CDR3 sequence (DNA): TGTGCCAGCAGTGAAGCATCAGGGGTTCACACCTTC. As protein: CASSEASGVHTF.

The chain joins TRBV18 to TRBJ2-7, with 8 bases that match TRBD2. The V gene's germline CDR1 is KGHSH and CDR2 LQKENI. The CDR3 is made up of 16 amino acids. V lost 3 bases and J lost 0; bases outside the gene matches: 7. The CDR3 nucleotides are TGTGCCAGCTCACCGCCGGGACTAGGGAGCTCCTACGAGCAGTACTTC. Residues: CASSPPGLGSSYEQYF.

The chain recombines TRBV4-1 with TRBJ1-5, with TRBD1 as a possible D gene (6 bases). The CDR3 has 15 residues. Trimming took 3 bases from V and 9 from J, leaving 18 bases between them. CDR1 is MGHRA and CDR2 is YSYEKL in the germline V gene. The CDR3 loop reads CASSQVRDILSPQHF. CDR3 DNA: TGCGCCAGCAGCCAGGTCCGGGACATCCTATCGCCCCAGCATTTT.

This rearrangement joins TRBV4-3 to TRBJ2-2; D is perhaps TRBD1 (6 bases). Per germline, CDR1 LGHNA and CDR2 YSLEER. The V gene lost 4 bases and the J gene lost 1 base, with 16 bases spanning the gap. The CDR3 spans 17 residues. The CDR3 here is CASSPLHGGGNTGELFF. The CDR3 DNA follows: TGCGCCAGCAGCCCACTACATGGGGGCGGGAACACCGGGGAGCTGTTTTTT.

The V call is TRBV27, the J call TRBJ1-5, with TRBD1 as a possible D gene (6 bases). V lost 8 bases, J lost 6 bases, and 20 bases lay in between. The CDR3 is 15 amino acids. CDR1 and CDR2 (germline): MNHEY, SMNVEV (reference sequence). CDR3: CASGGGPGRGQPQHF. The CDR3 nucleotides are TGTGCCAGCGGGGGGGGGCCGGGGCGCGGTCAGCCCCAGCATTTT.

CDR3 sequence (DNA): TGTGCCAGCAGCCCTAGGACAGCGACCTATGGCTACACCTTC. This codes for CASSPRTATYGYTF. The chain uses TRBV14 and TRBJ1-2, with D perhaps matching TRBD1 (6 bases). The CDR3 spans 14 residues. The germline V and J ends were trimmed by 4 bases and 4 bases, with 13 bases remaining between them. Germline V gene sequence: CDR1 SGHDN, CDR2 FVKESK.